This TCR beta chain was recorded in a study of shared clonotypes between healthy human individuals. On this clone itself: Its cognate antigen is unknown.

The study's findings and limits: Memory subsets generally showed smaller estimated richness than naive subsets did.

Donors comprised only Caucasian adults living in Nashville, Tennessee. Trimming left V 0 bases short and J 0 bases short, with 9 bases between. This CDR3 has 15 residues. Germline lookup yields CDR1 MNHNY and CDR2 SVGAGI (reference sequence). The DNA input per sorted-subset replicate PCR was about 220 ng, corresponding to tens of thousands of T cell genomes. Some clones are missing from TCRdb's copy, which holds only in-frame ones; the method was immunoSEQ multiplex PCR. In the table there are approximately 940,000 clones, 76% of which are singletons. This TCR derives from a man aged 18 to 30 in good health. The rearrangement links TRBV6-6 to TRBJ2-7; the D is unclear. The specimen was memory CD4+ T cells sorted from blood. The subset: CD45RA-negative fraction. The CDR3 bases are TGTGCCAGCAGTTACTCCCCCCACGGCTCCTACGAGCAGTACTTC. Its protein product is CASSYSPHGSYEQYF.